A selection of T cell receptor beta chains follows, all from one sample in a study of cytomegalovirus exposure and HLA in healthy donors. Only in-frame clones appear in the TCRdb table, and some are missing; sequencing was by immunoSEQ multiplex PCR. There are fewer than 200,000 clones in the sample; 82% occur only once, and over 0.85% lies in the top ten. The sequencing input was PBMCs. The receptors stem from a girl aged 2 to 9 in good health and CMV-seropositive. The CDR3 runs from the conserved cysteine through the conserved F or W. Fields, in order: V gene, D gene, clone size, J gene, CDR3 DNA, CDR3 protein. A D gene is named only where the DNA matches it firmly. Clone size is shown for a subset of rows, as once, few, many or a class of expanded clone.

V: TRBV28; D: -; size: -; J: TRBJ1-2; DNA: TGTGCCACTACAGGCTATGGCTACACCTTC; CDR3: CATTGYGYTF
V: TRBV6-6; D: -; size: few; J: TRBJ1-5; DNA: TGTGCCAGCAGTTACACTGATCAGCCCCAGCATTTT; CDR3: CASSYTDQPQHF
V: TRBV5-4; D: -; size: -; J: TRBJ1-3; DNA: TGTGCCAGCAGCCTCCGAGGGGGTTTTGGAAACACCATATATTTT; CDR3: CASSLRGGFGNTIYF
V: TRBV9; D: -; size: -; J: TRBJ1-5; DNA: TGTGCCAGCAGCGTAGGGGGGGATAATCAGCCCCAGCATTTT; CDR3: CASSVGGDNQPQHF
V: TRBV9; D: -; size: few; J: TRBJ1-4; DNA: TGTGCCAGCAGCCTCTCGACAGGTGGAATGGAAAAACTGTTTTTT; CDR3: CASSLSTGGMEKLFF
V: TRBV7-3; D: -; size: -; J: TRBJ2-1; DNA: TGTGCCAGCAGCCCCTATCCGGGTGCCTACAATGAGCAGTTCTTC; CDR3: CASSPYPGAYNEQFF
V: TRBV4-1; D: -; size: -; J: TRBJ2-1; DNA: TGCGCCAGCAGCCTAATATTAGCGCTACTCTACAATGAGCAGTTCTTC; CDR3: CASSLILALLYNEQFF
V: TRBV5-6; D: -; size: few; J: TRBJ2-2; DNA: TGTGCCAGCAACAGGAACACCGGGGAGCTGTTTTTT; CDR3: CASNRNTGELFF
V: TRBV28; D: -; size: -; J: TRBJ1-4; DNA: TGTGCCAGCAGTTTAGCAGGGCCCATAGAAAAACTGTTTTTT; CDR3: CASSLAGPIEKLFF
V: TRBV5-4; D: TRBD2; size: -; J: TRBJ2-5; DNA: TGTGCCAGCAGCTCACCACTAGCGGGAGGTGAGACCCAGTACTTC; CDR3: CASSSPLAGGETQYF
V: TRBV6-1; D: TRBD1; size: many; J: TRBJ2-3; DNA: TGTGCCAGCAGTCTCCGGGACAGTAGCGCAGATACGCAGTATTTT; CDR3: CASSLRDSSADTQYF
V: TRBV14; D: TRBD1; size: -; J: TRBJ2-5; DNA: TGTGCCAGCAGCCAGACAGGGGGACAAGAGACCCAGTACTTC; CDR3: CASSQTGGQETQYF
V: TRBV30; D: -; size: -; J: TRBJ1-5; DNA: TGTGCCTGGAGGAATACAGGCCAGCCCCAGCATTTT; CDR3: CAWRNTGQPQHF
V: TRBV19; D: -; size: -; J: TRBJ1-2; DNA: TGTGCCAGCAGCCCTTCCGGGAAAAGTGGCTACACCTTC; CDR3: CASSPSGKSGYTF
V: TRBV4-2; D: -; size: -; J: TRBJ1-5; DNA: TGTGCCAGCAGCCAAGTCGCGCGCAATCAGCCCCAGCATTTT; CDR3: CASSQVARNQPQHF
V: TRBV27; D: TRBD2; size: -; J: TRBJ2-1; DNA: TGTGCCAGCACCGGATTGACTAGCGGGAGATTGGGTTCCTACAATGAGCAGTTCTTC; CDR3: CASTGLTSGRLGSYNEQFF
V: TRBV28; D: -; size: -; J: TRBJ2-1; DNA: TGTGCCAGCAGTTTGAGATCGGAGTATTCTTATGAGCAGTTCTTC; CDR3: CASSLRSEYSYEQFF
V: TRBV6-1; D: TRBD1; size: -; J: TRBJ1-3; DNA: TGTGCCAGCAGTGAAGCGCTTTGGACAGGGTATAACTCTGGAAACACCATATATTTT; CDR3: CASSEALWTGYNSGNTIYF
V: TRBV19; D: TRBD2; size: -; J: TRBJ2-3; DNA: TGTGCCAGTAGTATGGGCAGGGAGGGGACGGGAGAAATGACAGATACGCAGTATTTT; CDR3: CASSMGREGTGEMTDTQYF
V: TRBV15; D: -; size: once; J: TRBJ2-7; DNA: TGTGCCACCAGCAGCGGCTACGAGCAGTACTTC; CDR3: CATSSGYEQYF
V: TRBV2; D: -; size: -; J: TRBJ2-3; DNA: TGTGCCAGCAGGATGGACTCAGCTAGCACAGATACGCAGTATTTT; CDR3: CASRMDSASTDTQYF
V: TRBV27; D: -; size: -; J: TRBJ1-4; DNA: TGTGCCAGCAGTTATCGACAGACAAGTTCAACTAATGAAAAACTGTTTTTT; CDR3: CASSYRQTSSTNEKLFF
V: TRBV28; D: TRBD1; size: few; J: TRBJ1-2; DNA: TGTGCCAGCAGTCCCCGGACAGGGAGGAACTATGGCTACACCTTC; CDR3: CASSPRTGRNYGYTF
V: TRBV28; D: TRBD1; size: -; J: TRBJ1-2; DNA: TGTGCCAGCAGTCGCACAGGGGGCGCGGATGGCTACACCTTC; CDR3: CASSRTGGADGYTF
V: TRBV10-2; D: TRBD2; size: -; J: TRBJ2-7; DNA: TGCGCCAGCAGGGGGAATAGCGGGCGTAGCTCCTACGAGCAGTACTTC; CDR3: CASRGNSGRSSYEQYF
V: TRBV7-9; D: -; size: -; J: TRBJ1-4; DNA: TGTGCCAGCAGCTCGTACAGCTCAACTAATGAAAAACTGTTTTTT; CDR3: CASSSYSSTNEKLFF
V: TRBV5-4; D: -; size: -; J: TRBJ1-5; DNA: TGTGCCAGCAGCTTGGACAGGGTGGTCAATCAGCCCCAGCATTTT; CDR3: CASSLDRVVNQPQHF
V: TRBV11-2; D: TRBD1; size: -; J: TRBJ1-2; DNA: TGTGCCAGCAGCGAAGACAGGGGAGACGGCTACACCTTC; CDR3: CASSEDRGDGYTF
V: TRBV2; D: TRBD2; size: -; J: TRBJ2-2; DNA: TGTGCCAGCGTAGTGAATAGCGGGGAGATTACCGGGGAGCTGTTTTTT; CDR3: CASVVNSGEITGELFF
V: TRBV5-4; D: TRBD1; size: once; J: TRBJ1-1; DNA: TGTGCCAGCAGCTCGGGACAGTACAACACTGAAGCTTTCTTT; CDR3: CASSSGQYNTEAFF
V: TRBV30; D: -; size: -; J: TRBJ2-6; DNA: TGTGCCTGGAGTGCGACAGGTTATATTGACGTCCTGACTTTC; CDR3: CAWSATGYIDVLTF
V: TRBV30; D: -; size: -; J: TRBJ1-2; DNA: TGTGCCTGGAGTGTAACAGATTATGGCTACACCTTC; CDR3: CAWSVTDYGYTF
V: TRBV20-1; D: -; size: -; J: TRBJ1-2; DNA: TGCAGTGCCGTGGGCCTCTATGGCTACACCTTC; CDR3: CSAVGLYGYTF
V: TRBV30; D: -; size: -; J: TRBJ2-1; DNA: TGTGCCTGGACTCTCGGAGGAGGTGAGCAGTTCTTC; CDR3: CAWTLGGGEQFF
V: TRBV19; D: -; size: -; J: TRBJ2-7; DNA: TGTGCCAGTAGTATAGCGGCGGGGCCGACCTACGAGCAGTACTTC; CDR3: CASSIAAGPTYEQYF
V: TRBV5-8; D: -; size: few; J: TRBJ1-4; DNA: TGTGCCAGCAGCTTACGGGTAGGAGAAAAACTGTTTTTT; CDR3: CASSLRVGEKLFF
V: TRBV4-2; D: -; size: -; J: TRBJ2-7; DNA: TGTGCCAGCAGCCCAGATCCGGGGGAATACGAGCAGTACTTC; CDR3: CASSPDPGEYEQYF
V: TRBV6-1; D: TRBD1; size: -; J: TRBJ2-6; DNA: TGTGCCAGCAGTGTACAGGGGCAGTATTTTTCTGGGGCCAACGTCCTGACTTTC; CDR3: CASSVQGQYFSGANVLTF
V: TRBV29-1; D: -; size: -; J: TRBJ2-7; DNA: TGCAGCGTTGATATCCGAGTCTCGGTTTCTTGCGAGCAGTACTTC; CDR3: CSVDIRVSVSCEQYF
V: TRBV29-1; D: TRBD1; size: -; J: TRBJ2-7; DNA: TGCAGCGTTGACCTCGGGACAGGAGGCTACGAGCAGTACTTC; CDR3: CSVDLGTGGYEQYF
V: TRBV7-8; D: TRBD2; size: -; J: TRBJ2-7; DNA: TGTGCCAGCAGCCCTCCGGGGGGTGTGTACGAGCAGTACTTC; CDR3: CASSPPGGVYEQYF
V: TRBV9; D: TRBD2; size: -; J: TRBJ2-5; DNA: TGTGCCAGCAGCCTCAGCGGGAGGGCCGTCTTTGAGACCCAGTACTTC; CDR3: CASSLSGRAVFETQYF
V: TRBV10-2; D: -; size: -; J: TRBJ1-2; DNA: TGCGCCAGCAATCCAGGACTAAACTATGGCTACACCTTC; CDR3: CASNPGLNYGYTF
V: TRBV10-1; D: -; size: -; J: TRBJ2-3; DNA: TGCGCCACCTCCCCCGGCGGAAGCACAGATACGCAGTATTTT; CDR3: CATSPGGSTDTQYF
V: TRBV30; D: TRBD1; size: -; J: TRBJ1-2; DNA: TGTGCCTGGACCCACATGACAGGGGCTTATGGCTACACCTTC; CDR3: CAWTHMTGAYGYTF
V: TRBV30; D: -; size: -; J: TRBJ1-4; DNA: TGTGCCTGGACTATAAGGGGTTTTGATCAAAAACTGTTTTTT; CDR3: CAWTIRGFDQKLFF
V: TRBV7-2; D: TRBD1; size: -; J: TRBJ2-7; DNA: TGTGCCAGCAGCTACCGGGACAGGGGCCACGAGCAGTACTTC; CDR3: CASSYRDRGHEQYF
V: TRBV5-1; D: -; size: -; J: TRBJ1-1; DNA: TGCGCCAGCAGTCCACAGGGTCAGGGTAACACTGAAGCTTTCTTT; CDR3: CASSPQGQGNTEAFF
V: TRBV4-1; D: TRBD2; size: -; J: TRBJ2-3; DNA: TGCGCCAGCAGCCACCCCATAGCGGGAGCGGATAGCACAGATACGCAGTATTTT; CDR3: CASSHPIAGADSTDTQYF
V: TRBV5-4; D: -; size: -; J: TRBJ2-7; DNA: TGTGCCAGCACAAAAGCAGGAACCTACGAGCAGTACTTC; CDR3: CASTKAGTYEQYF
V: TRBV6-5; D: -; size: -; J: TRBJ1-4; DNA: TGTGCCAGCAGTTACTCTGTAAATGAAAAACTGTTTTTT; CDR3: CASSYSVNEKLFF